This T cell receptor beta chain was identified during a study of T cell responses to AZD1222 COVID-19 vaccine. Study summary: Recipients boosted at about 4 weeks or about 12 weeks are pooled. Findings of the study overall: Sampling that yielded the repertoires occurred only after the peak T cell response. The study found vaccine-associated CD4 TCRs spanning spike, dominant at 160-218 and 743-854. Clonal diversity may have been underestimated in mostly white British donors.

This CDR3 is built from 14 residues. V lost 3 bases, J lost 1 base, and 9 bases lay in between. Germline V gene lookup returns CDR1 KGHSH and CDR2 LQKENI. Data came from immunoSEQ multiplex PCR; TCRdb stores just in-frame clones and leaves some out. The sample lists under 170,000 clones; around 94% were seen once. Concerning this clone: The antigen remains unidentified.

The source material was peripheral blood, sampled on day 0 of AZD1222 vaccination. The genes are TRBV18 and TRBJ1-1; D is uncertain. The receptor's source is an adult in good health. The CDR3 nucleotides read TGTGCCAGCTCACCGGGCACAGAGAACACTGAAGCTTTCTTT. Protein: CASSPGTENTEAFF.